A single sample gave rise to the 21 T cell receptor beta chains below, sequenced in a study of CD8+ T cells in alopecia areata. Sequencing templates came from extracted RNA that was reverse transcribed into cDNA. Using immunoSEQ multiplex PCR, the repertoire was profiled, and TCRdb retains in-frame clones only, with some absent. The sample records 150,000 to 190,000 clones, about 53% being singletons. Sequencing used CD8+ T cells sorted from blood, obtained at week 0. The receptor set was obtained from a human donor with alopecia areata.

V is TRBV10-3 and J is TRBJ1-4; TRBD1 aligns across 8 bases. V lost 6 bases, J lost 3 bases, and 3 bases stayed unmatched. From germline, CDR1 is ENHRY and CDR2 SYGVKD. The CDR3 covers 14 residues. The CDR3 bases are TGTGCCATCAGCCGGGACAGGTCTAATGAAAAACTGTTTTTT. Encoded protein: CAISRDRSNEKLFF.

This clone has only a few counts. V is TRBV5-1 and J is TRBJ2-1; D possibly uses TRBD1 or TRBD2 (6 bases each). CDR3 length: 12 amino acids. Germline V gene sequence: CDR1 SGHRS, CDR2 YFSETQ. The V end was cut by 6 bases, the J end by 6 bases, with 10 bases between. CDR3 in DNA: TGCGCCAGCATGGGGGGCGGCAATGAGCAGTTCTTC. Translating gives CASMGGGNEQFF.

This clone was counted only a few times. J is TRBJ2-3 and V is TRBV27, with no clear D. This CDR3 region has 14 residues. Germline lookup yields CDR1 MNHEY and CDR2 SMNVEV (reference sequence). V gave up 0 bases and J gave up 1 base, with 5 bases separating them. This CDR3 reads CASSLSFGTDTQYF. The CDR3 DNA reads as TGTGCCAGCAGTTTATCTTTTGGCACAGATACGCAGTATTTT.

CDR3 protein: CASSLTPGRVNTEAFF. CDR3 DNA sequence: TGTGCCAGCAGTTTAACTCCGGGGAGGGTGAACACTGAAGCTTTCTTT. The V call is TRBV27, the J call TRBJ1-1; unclear D gene. CDR3 length: 16 amino acids. Trimming took off 2 bases at V and 0 bases at J, with 13 bases between the two ends. The V gene's germline CDR1 is MNHEY and CDR2 SMNVEV (reference sequence).

This sequence joins TRBV11-2 and TRBJ2-7; perhaps TRBD1 as D (6 bases). With 0 bases removed from V and 2 bases from J, the gap between germline ends came to 11 bases. Germline CDR1 is SGHAT and CDR2 is FQNNGV. The CDR3 has 15 amino acids. CDR3 coding DNA: TGTGCCAGCAGCTTAGACAGGGGTAGGGCCTACGAGCAGTACTTC. Protein product: CASSLDRGRAYEQYF.

The chain recombines TRBV7-9 with TRBJ1-1; D not certain. CDR3 length: 15 residues. Germline CDR1 is SEHNR and CDR2 is FQNEAQ (reference sequence). Trimming left V 4 bases short and J 1 base short, with 13 bases between. CDR3 region: CASSSSLTWNTEAFF. The CDR3 bases are TGTGCCAGCAGCTCCTCCCTTACTTGGAACACTGAAGCTTTCTTT. The full variable domain, its missing parts supplied by reference TRBV7-9 and TRBJ1-1, is DTGVSQNPRHKITKRGQNVTFRCDPISEHNRLYWYRQTLGQGPEFLTYFQNEAQLEKSRLLSDRFSAERPKGSFSTLEIQRTEQGDSAMYLCASSSSLTWNTEAFFGQGTRLTVV.

A remark on this clone: A much more abundant neighbour one base away suggests this may be a read error. The J gene is TRBJ2-5, the V gene TRBV25-1; D uncertain. The J call is in doubt because the DNA end fits TRBJ2-7 better. Germline V gene data show CDR1 as MGHDK and CDR2 as SYGVNS. The CDR3 has 11 amino acids. The CDR3 loop reads CASRVAYEQYF. The CDR3 coding sequence is TGTGCCAGCAGGGTCGCCTACGAGCAGTACTTC.

The chain joins TRBV29-1 to TRBJ1-1; D ambiguous. The V gene's germline CDR1 is SQVTM and CDR2 ANQGSEA. This CDR3 has 14 residues. With 0 bases removed from V and 6 bases from J, the gap between germline ends came to 14 bases. The CDR3 protein is CSVEEDRLHSEAFF. Here the CDR3 DNA reads TGCAGCGTTGAAGAGGATCGGCTACACTCTGAAGCTTTCTTT.

Turning to this clone: Other DNA sequences of this sample code for an identical CDR3. The chain links TRBV27 to TRBJ2-2; D ambiguous. The CDR3 is 13 residues long. CDR1 is MNHEY, CDR2 SMNVEV, per germline (reference sequence). V was shortened by 3 bases and J by 2 bases, with 4 bases between the two germline ends. The CDR3 DNA reads TGTGCCAGCAGTTTTGGAAACACCGGGGAGCTGTTTTTT. It codes for CASSFGNTGELFF.

This clone came up a few times. The genes are TRBV4-3 and TRBJ1-1; no clear D gene. Trimming removed 1 base at V and 5 bases at J, with 5 bases between. CDR1 is LGHNA and CDR2 is YSLEER in the germline V gene. The CDR3 runs to 12 residues. The DNA of the CDR3 is TGCGCCAGCAGCCAAGTGGGGACTGAAGCTTTCTTT. Protein: CASSQVGTEAFF.

The J gene is TRBJ2-5, the V gene TRBV25-1; perhaps TRBD1 as D (6 bases). In germline, CDR1 is MGHDK, CDR2 SYGVNS. The CDR3 totals 15 residues. V dropped 5 bases and J dropped 0 bases, with 13 bases sitting between them. CDR3 sequence: CASSHRESYQETQYF. DNA for the CDR3: TGTGCCAGCAGTCACAGGGAATCGTACCAAGAGACCCAGTACTTC.

This chain joins TRBV5-4 and TRBJ2-5; 9 bases match TRBD1. Germline lookup yields CDR1 SGHNT and CDR2 YYREEE (reference sequence). The CDR3 extends over 15 amino acids. V lost 2 bases, J lost 4 bases, and 6 bases stayed unmatched. CDR3 DNA: TGTGCCAGCAGCTTAAACAGGGGGCCGGGAGAGACCCAGTACTTC. Protein sequence: CASSLNRGPGETQYF.

V and J are TRBV27 and TRBJ2-1; 8 bases match TRBD2. The CDR3 length is 13 residues. V was pared by 7 bases and J by 9 bases, with 8 bases of the junction left unmatched. Germline-derived CDR1 and CDR2 are MNHEY and SMNVEV (reference sequence). CDR3 sequence reads: CASKRGGLGEQFF. The CDR3 DNA sequence: TGTGCCAGCAAACGGGGGGGCCTTGGTGAGCAGTTCTTC.

This rearrangement joins TRBV29-1 to TRBJ2-3; D might be TRBD2 (6 bases). V lost 1 base, J lost 2 bases, and 19 bases lay in between. Germline-derived CDR1 and CDR2 are SQVTM and ANQGSEA. The CDR3 runs to 17 residues. CDR3 sequence reads: CSVEGSGVAHYTDTQYF. The CDR3 coding sequence is TGCAGCGTTGAAGGCTCGGGGGTAGCTCATTACACAGATACGCAGTATTTT.

This chain joins TRBV5-1 and TRBJ2-7; 9 bases fit TRBD1. The junction had 7 bases not matched to a gene; V was cut back by 4 bases and J by 2 bases. CDR3 length equals 15 residues. Looked up from germline, CDR1 is SGHRS and CDR2 is YFSETQ. The CDR3 region has the DNA TGCGCCAGCAGCGTGGACAGGGGACTGACCTACGAGCAGTACTTC. Protein product: CASSVDRGLTYEQYF.

The chain employs TRBV7-6 and TRBJ2-7; D is possibly TRBD1 (6 bases). The CDR3 spans 15 residues. The germline CDR1 and CDR2 sequences are SGHVS and FNYEAQ. Trimming left V 0 bases short and J 4 bases short, with 13 bases between. The CDR3 sequence: CASSLAWDKSYEQYF. CDR3 DNA sequence: TGTGCCAGCAGCTTAGCGTGGGACAAATCTTACGAGCAGTACTTC.

This clone has a handful of counts. This chain connects TRBV9 to TRBJ2-7; D may match TRBD1 or TRBD2 (5 bases each). This CDR3 comprises 17 residues. Germline V gene sequence: CDR1 SGDLS, CDR2 YYNGEE. The V end was cut by 2 bases, the J end by 0 bases, with 18 bases between. The DNA for the CDR3 is TGTGCCAGCAGCGTCGGGGACGTAAGTCCTAACTCCTACGAGCAGTACTTC. It encodes CASSVGDVSPNSYEQYF.

This chain links TRBV6-5 with TRBJ2-3, with a weak D call TRBD1 (7 bases). The V gene lost 8 bases and the J gene lost 0 bases, with 12 bases spanning the gap. The CDR3 sequence is 14 residues long. Looked up from germline, CDR1 is MNHEY and CDR2 is SVGAGI. In DNA form, the CDR3 reads TGTGCCAGCCAGGGGGGAGGCAGCACAGATACGCAGTATTTT. The encoded protein is CASQGGGSTDTQYF.

About this clone: This specimen includes other DNA sequences encoding the same CDR3. The chain employs TRBV11-2 and TRBJ2-3, with 7 bases fitting TRBD2. From germline, CDR1 is SGHAT and CDR2 FQNNGV. This CDR3 is 15 amino acids long. V was clipped by 0 bases and J by 1 base; unmatched bases: 1. The CDR3 loop is CASSLEAGGTDTQYF. The CDR3 DNA sequence: TGTGCCAGCAGCTTAGAGGCGGGGGGCACAGATACGCAGTATTTT.

This clone has only one observation. This same CDR3 is encoded by further DNA sequences in the sample. The rearrangement links TRBV4-3 to TRBJ2-5; 11 bases map to TRBD1. This CDR3 has 15 amino acids. CDR1 is LGHNA and CDR2 is YSLEER in the germline V gene. J was trimmed by 2 bases and V by 4 bases; bases with no gene match: 3. CDR3 DNA: TGCGCCAGCAGCCTCGGGACAGGGGGTCAAGAGACCCAGTACTTC. Protein: CASSLGTGGQETQYF.

This clone appeared once. The V call is TRBV9, the J call TRBJ2-7, with 12 bases aligning to TRBD2. This CDR3 is 15 amino acids long. The V segment lost 3 bases and the J segment 7 bases; nucleotides outside the gene matches: 8. Germline V gives CDR1 SGDLS, CDR2 YYNGEE. The CDR3 bases are TGTGCCAGCAGCGACTCTAGCGGGGGGGCCCAAGAGCAGTACTTC. It encodes CASSDSSGGAQEQYF.